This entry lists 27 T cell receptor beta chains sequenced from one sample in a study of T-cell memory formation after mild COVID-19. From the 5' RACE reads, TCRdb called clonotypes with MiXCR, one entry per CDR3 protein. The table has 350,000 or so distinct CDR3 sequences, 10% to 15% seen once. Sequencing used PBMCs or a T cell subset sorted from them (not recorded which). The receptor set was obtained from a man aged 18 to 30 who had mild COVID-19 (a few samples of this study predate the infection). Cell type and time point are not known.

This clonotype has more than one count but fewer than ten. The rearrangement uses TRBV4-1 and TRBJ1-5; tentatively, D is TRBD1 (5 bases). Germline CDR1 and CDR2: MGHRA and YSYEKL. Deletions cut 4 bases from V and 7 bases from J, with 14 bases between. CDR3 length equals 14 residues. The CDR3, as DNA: TGCGCCAGCAGCCGAGAGGGGCCTCGGCAGCCCCAGCATTTT. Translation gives CASSREGPRQPQHF.

CDR3 DNA sequence: TGCAGTGCTAGAGATCTGAATGGGTACGAGCAGTACTTC. Encoded protein: CSARDLNGYEQYF. The V call is TRBV20-1, the J call TRBJ2-7; no definite D call. CDR3 length: 13 amino acids. V lost 0 bases to trimming and J lost 4 bases, with 10 bases between them. The V gene's germline CDR1 is DFQATT and CDR2 SNEGSKA (reference sequence).

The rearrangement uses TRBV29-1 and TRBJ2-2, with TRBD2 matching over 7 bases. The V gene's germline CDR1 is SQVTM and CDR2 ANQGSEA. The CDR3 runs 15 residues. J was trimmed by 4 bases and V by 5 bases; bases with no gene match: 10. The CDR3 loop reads CSVISGGVGTGELFF. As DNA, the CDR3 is TGCAGCGTTATCTCGGGGGGAGTGGGCACCGGGGAGCTGTTTTTT.

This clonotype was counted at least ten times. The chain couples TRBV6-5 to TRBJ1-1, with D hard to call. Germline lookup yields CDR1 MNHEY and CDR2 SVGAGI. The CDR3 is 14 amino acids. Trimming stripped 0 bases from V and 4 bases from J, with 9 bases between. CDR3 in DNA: TGTGCCAGCAGTTACTCTGATGAGAGCACTGAAGCTTTCTTT. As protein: CASSYSDESTEAFF.

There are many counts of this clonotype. This chain's CDR3 is CASSPLITGSNSPLHF. The CDR3 nucleotides are TGTGCCAGCTCACCTCTCATAACAGGGAGCAATTCACCCCTCCACTTT. The chain recombines TRBV18 with TRBJ1-6; perhaps TRBD1 as D (6 bases). CDR1 is KGHSH, CDR2 LQKENI, per germline. This CDR3 is built from 16 residues. Trimming pared 3 bases from V and 7 bases from J, leaving 16 bases between.

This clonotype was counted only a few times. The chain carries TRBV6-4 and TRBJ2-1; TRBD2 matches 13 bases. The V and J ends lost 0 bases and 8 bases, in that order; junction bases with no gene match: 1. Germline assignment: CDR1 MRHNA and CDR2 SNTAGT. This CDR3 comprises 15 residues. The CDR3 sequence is CASSDSLAGGHEQFF. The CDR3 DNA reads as TGTGCCAGCAGTGACTCACTAGCGGGGGGGCATGAGCAGTTCTTC.

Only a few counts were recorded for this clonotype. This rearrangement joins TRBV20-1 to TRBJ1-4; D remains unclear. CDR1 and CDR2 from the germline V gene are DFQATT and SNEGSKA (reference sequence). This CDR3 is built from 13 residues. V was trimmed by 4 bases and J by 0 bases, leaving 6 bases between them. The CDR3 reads CSANRPTNEKLFF. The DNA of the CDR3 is TGCAGTGCTAACAGACCAACTAATGAAAAACTGTTTTTT.

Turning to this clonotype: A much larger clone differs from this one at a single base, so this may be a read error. The CDR3 DNA reads TGCGCCAGCAGCCAAGGAGGGGGCACCTACAATGAGCAGTTCTTC. Amino acids: CASSQGGGTYNEQFF. The V gene is TRBV4-3, the J gene TRBJ2-1; 7 nucleotides match TRBD1. The CDR3 has 15 amino acids. With V trimmed by 1 base and J by 2 bases, 2 bases remained unmatched. The germline V gene encodes CDR1 LGHNA and CDR2 YSLEER.

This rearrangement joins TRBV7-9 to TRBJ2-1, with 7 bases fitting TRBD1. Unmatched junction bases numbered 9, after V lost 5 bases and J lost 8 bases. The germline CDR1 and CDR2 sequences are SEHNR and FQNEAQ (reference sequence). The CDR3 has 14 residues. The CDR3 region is CASSPRGTGDEQFF. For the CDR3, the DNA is TGTGCCAGCAGCCCCAGGGGGACCGGGGATGAGCAGTTCTTC.

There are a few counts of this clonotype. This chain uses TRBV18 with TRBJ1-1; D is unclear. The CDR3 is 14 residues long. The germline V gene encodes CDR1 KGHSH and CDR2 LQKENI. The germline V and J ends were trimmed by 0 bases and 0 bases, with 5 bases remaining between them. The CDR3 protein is CASSPPGLNTEAFF. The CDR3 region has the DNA TGTGCCAGCTCACCACCGGGTTTGAACACTGAAGCTTTCTTT.

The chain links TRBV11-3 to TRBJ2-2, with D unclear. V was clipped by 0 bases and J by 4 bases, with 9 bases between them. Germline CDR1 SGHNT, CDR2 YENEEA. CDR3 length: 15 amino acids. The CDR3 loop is CASSLDVGSTGELFF. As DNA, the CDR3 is TGTGCCAGCAGCTTAGATGTGGGTAGCACCGGGGAGCTGTTTTTT. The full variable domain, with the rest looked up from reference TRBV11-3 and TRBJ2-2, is EAGVVQSPRYKIIEKKQPVAFWCNPISGHNTLYWYLQNLGQGPELLIRYENEEAVDDSQLPKDRFSAERLKGVDSTLKIQPAELGDSAVYLCASSLDVGSTGELFFGEGSRLTVL.

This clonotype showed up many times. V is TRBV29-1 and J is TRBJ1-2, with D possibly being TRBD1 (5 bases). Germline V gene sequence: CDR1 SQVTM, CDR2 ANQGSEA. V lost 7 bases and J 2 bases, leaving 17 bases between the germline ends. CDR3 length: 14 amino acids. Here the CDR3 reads CSAIVGTGNYGYTF. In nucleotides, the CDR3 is TGCAGCGCGATCGTTGGGACGGGGAACTATGGCTACACCTTC.

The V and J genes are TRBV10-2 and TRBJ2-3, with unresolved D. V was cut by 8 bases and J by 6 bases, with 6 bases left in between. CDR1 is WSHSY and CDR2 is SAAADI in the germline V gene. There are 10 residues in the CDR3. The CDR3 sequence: CASLGDTQYF. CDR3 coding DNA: TGCGCCAGCCTGGGGGATACGCAGTATTTT.

CDR3 in DNA: TGTGCCAGCAGCGGGAAGCGGGGGATTGAGACCCAGTACTTC. Residues: CASSGKRGIETQYF. The chain carries TRBV5-6 and TRBJ2-5, with TRBD2 identical over 8 bases. From germline, CDR1 is SGHDT and CDR2 YYEEEE. CDR3 length: 14 amino acids. The V gene end was trimmed by 4 bases and the J gene end by 5 bases; junction bases not matched to a gene: 7.

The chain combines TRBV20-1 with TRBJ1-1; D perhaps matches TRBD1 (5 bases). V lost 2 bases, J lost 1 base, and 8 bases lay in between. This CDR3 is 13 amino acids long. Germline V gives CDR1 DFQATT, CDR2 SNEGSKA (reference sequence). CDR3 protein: CSARPDRNTEAFF. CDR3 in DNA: TGCAGTGCTAGACCCGACAGGAACACTGAAGCTTTCTTT.

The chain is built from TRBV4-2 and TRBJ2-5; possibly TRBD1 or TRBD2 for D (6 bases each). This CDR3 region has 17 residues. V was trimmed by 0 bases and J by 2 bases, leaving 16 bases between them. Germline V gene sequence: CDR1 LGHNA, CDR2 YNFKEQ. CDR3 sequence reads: CASSQDLGRGGQETQYF. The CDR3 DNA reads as TGTGCCAGCAGCCAAGATCTTGGCAGGGGAGGACAAGAGACCCAGTACTTC.

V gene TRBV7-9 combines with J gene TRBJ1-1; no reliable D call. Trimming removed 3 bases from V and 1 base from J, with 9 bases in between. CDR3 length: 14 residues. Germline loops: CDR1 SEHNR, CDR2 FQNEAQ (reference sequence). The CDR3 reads CASSLGAGNTEAFF. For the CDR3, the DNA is TGTGCCAGCAGCTTGGGTGCAGGGAACACTGAAGCTTTCTTT.

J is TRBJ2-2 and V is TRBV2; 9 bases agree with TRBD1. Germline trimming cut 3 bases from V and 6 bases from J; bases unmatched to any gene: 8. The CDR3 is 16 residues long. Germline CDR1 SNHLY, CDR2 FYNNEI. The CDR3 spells CASSDLGQGLAGELFF. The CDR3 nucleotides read TGTGCCAGCAGTGACCTGGGACAGGGTCTGGCCGGGGAGCTGTTTTTT.

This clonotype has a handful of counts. The CDR3 bases are TGTGCCAGCAGTCTAGGGCTAGCAGGGGCCGGGGAGCTGTTTTTT. It yields the protein CASSLGLAGAGELFF. The chain employs TRBV12-3 or TRBV12-4 and TRBJ2-2, with a possible D match to TRBD1 (6 bases). This CDR3 spans 15 amino acids. The V end was cut by 5 bases, the J end by 6 bases, with 16 bases between.

The CDR3 nucleotides are TGTGCCAGTACCAGGCGAACAGACAATTCACCCCTCCACTTT. Translation gives CASTRRTDNSPLHF. The chain employs TRBV2 and TRBJ1-6; D not resolved. This CDR3 region has 14 residues. V was trimmed by 9 bases and J by 7 bases, leaving 16 bases between them. CDR1 and CDR2 from the germline V gene are SNHLY and FYNNEI.

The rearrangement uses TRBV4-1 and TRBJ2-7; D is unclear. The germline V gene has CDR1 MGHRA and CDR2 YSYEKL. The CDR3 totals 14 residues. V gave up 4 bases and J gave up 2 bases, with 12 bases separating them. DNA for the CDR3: TGCGCCAGCAGCCTCAAGCTCGATCCCTACGAGCAGTACTTC. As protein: CASSLKLDPYEQYF.

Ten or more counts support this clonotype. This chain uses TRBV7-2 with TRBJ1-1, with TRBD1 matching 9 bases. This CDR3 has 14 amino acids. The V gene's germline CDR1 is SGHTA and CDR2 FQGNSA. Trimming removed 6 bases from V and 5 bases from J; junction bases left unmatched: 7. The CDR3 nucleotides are TGTGCCAGCAGTCAACAGGGGGCTTCTACTGAAGCTTTCTTT. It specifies CASSQQGASTEAFF. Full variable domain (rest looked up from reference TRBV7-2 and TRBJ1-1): GAGVSQSPSNKVTEKGKDVELRCDPISGHTALYWYRQSLGQGLEFLIYFQGNSAPDKSGLPSDRFSAERTGGSVSTLTIQRTQQEDSAVYLCASSQQGASTEAFFGQGTRLTVV.

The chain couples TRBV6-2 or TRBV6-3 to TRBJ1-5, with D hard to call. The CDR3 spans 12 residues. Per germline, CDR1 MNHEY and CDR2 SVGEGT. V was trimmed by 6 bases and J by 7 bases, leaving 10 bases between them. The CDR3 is CASSLWPQPQHF. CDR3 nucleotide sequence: TGTGCCAGCAGCCTATGGCCCCAGCCCCAGCATTTT.

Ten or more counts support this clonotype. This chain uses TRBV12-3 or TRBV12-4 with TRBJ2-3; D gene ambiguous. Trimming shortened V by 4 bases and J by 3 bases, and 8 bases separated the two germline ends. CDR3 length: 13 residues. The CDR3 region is CASSWSATDTQYF. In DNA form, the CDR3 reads TGTGCCAGCAGTTGGAGCGCTACAGATACGCAGTATTTT.

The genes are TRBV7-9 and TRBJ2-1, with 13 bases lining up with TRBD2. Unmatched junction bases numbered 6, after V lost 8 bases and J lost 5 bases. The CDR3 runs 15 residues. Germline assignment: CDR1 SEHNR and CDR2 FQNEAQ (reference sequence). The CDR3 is CASGELAGGDNEQFF. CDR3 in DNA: TGTGCCAGCGGTGAACTAGCGGGGGGGGACAATGAGCAGTTCTTC. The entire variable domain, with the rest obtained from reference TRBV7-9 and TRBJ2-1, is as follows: DTGVSQNPRHKITKRGQNVTFRCDPISEHNRLYWYRQTLGQGPEFLTYFQNEAQLEKSRLLSDRFSAERPKGSFSTLEIQRTEQGDSAMYLCASGELAGGDNEQFFGPGTRLTVL.

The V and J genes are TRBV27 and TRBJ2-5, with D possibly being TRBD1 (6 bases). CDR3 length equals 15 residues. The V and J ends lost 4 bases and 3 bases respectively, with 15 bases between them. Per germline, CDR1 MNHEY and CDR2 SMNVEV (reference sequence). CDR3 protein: CASSSFDRIEETQYF. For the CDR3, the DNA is TGTGCCAGCAGTTCATTCGACAGGATAGAAGAGACCCAGTACTTC.

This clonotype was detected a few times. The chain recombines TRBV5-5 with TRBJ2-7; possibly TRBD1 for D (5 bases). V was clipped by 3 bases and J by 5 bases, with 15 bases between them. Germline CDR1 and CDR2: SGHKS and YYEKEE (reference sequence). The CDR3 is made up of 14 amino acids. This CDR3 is CASSSWGLADEQYV. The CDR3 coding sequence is TGTGCCAGCAGCTCGTGGGGCCTTGCCGACGAGCAGTACGTC.